This TCR beta chain was captured in a study of blood T cell repertoires in COVID-19. V lost 1 base and J 8 bases, leaving 8 bases between the germline ends. The germline gives CDR1 LNHDA, CDR2 SQIVND (reference sequence). This CDR3 has 12 residues. The table came from immunoSEQ multiplex PCR; TCRdb's copy has only in-frame clones and leaves some out. Here the sample spans some 100,000 clones, roughly 90% being singletons. The source is a man in his sixties with acute or convalescent COVID-19. Sequenced input: peripheral blood. V usage is TRBV19 and J usage is TRBJ1-2; D remains ambiguous. The CDR3 bases are TGTGCCAGTAGTATAGCCCCCGCGGGCTACACCTTC. This gives the protein CASSIAPAGYTF.